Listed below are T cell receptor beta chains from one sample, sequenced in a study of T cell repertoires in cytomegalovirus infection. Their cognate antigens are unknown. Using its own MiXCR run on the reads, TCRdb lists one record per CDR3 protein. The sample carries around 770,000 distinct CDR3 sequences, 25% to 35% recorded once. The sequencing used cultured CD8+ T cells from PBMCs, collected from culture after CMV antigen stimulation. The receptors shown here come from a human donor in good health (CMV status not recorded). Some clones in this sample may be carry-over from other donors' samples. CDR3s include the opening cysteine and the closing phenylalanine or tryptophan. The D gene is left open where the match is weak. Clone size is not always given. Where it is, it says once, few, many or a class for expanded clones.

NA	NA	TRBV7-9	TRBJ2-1	CASRASRSYNEQFF	TGTGCCAGCAGGGCCTCCCGCTCCTACAATGAGCAGTTCTTC
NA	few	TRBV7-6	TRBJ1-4	CASSLGGGAYEKLFF	TGTGCCAGCAGCTTAGGCGGAGGGGCTTACGAAAAACTGTTTTTT
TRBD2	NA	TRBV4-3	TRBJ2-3	CASSQEVAGFTDTQYF	TGCGCCAGCAGCCAAGAAGTAGCGGGGTTCACAGATACGCAGTATTTT
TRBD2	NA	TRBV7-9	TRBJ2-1	CASSLLGTSGGWNEQFF	TGTGCCAGCAGCTTGCTAGGGACTAGCGGGGGGTGGAATGAGCAGTTCTTC
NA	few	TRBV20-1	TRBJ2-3	CSAREVGVDTQYF	TGCAGTGCTAGAGAAGTGGGCGTAGATACGCAGTATTTT
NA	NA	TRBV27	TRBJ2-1	CASSSLTRLSYNEQFF	TGTGCCAGCAGTTCTCTGACTAGACTATCCTACAATGAGCAGTTCTTC
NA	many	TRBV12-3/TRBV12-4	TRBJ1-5	CASSPDSYQPQHF	TGTGCCAGCAGCCCAGACAGCTATCAGCCCCAGCATTTT
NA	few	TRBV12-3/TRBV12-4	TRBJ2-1	CASSFDWGAVNEQFF	TGTGCCAGCAGTTTTGATTGGGGGGCGGTCAATGAGCAGTTCTTC
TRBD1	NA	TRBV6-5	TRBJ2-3	CASSDRGQSDTQYF	TGTGCCAGCAGTGACAGGGGGCAATCAGATACGCAGTATTTT
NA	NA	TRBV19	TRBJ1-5	CASSMGVGYSNQPQHF	TGTGCCAGTAGTATGGGTGTGGGATATAGCAATCAGCCCCAGCATTTT
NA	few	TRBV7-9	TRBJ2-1	CASSLPGSEDEQFF	TGTGCCAGCAGCTTACCAGGGAGTGAGGATGAGCAGTTCTTC
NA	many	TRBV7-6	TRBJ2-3	CASSLAATHVFTDTQYF	TGTGCCAGCAGCTTAGCGGCGACTCACGTGTTCACAGATACGCAGTATTTT
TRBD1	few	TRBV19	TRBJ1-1	CASSIRARDRDEAFF	TGTGCCAGTAGTATAAGGGCAAGGGACAGGGACGAAGCTTTCTTT
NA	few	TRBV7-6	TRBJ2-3	CASSLVRWLADRSTDTQYF	TGTGCCAGCAGCTTAGTAAGGTGGCTAGCCGATAGGAGCACAGATACGCAGTATTTT
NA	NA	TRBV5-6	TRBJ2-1	CASSLDIKSEQFF	TGTGCCAGCAGCTTGGACATTAAATCTGAGCAGTTCTTC
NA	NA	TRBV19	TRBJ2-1	CASSPGPSYNEQFF	TGTGCCAGTAGTCCGGGACCCTCCTACAATGAGCAGTTCTTC
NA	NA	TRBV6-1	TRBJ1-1	CASSEALLEAFF	TGTGCCAGCAGTGAAGCCTTACTTGAAGCTTTCTTT
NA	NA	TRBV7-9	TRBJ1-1	CASSLGVRMNTEAFF	TGTGCCAGCAGCTTGGGGGTTCGGATGAACACTGAAGCTTTCTTT
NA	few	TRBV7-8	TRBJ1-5	CASTSRRQFGNSNQPQHF	TGTGCCAGCACCTCCCGGAGACAATTTGGGAACAGCAATCAGCCCCAGCATTTT
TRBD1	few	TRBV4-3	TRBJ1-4	CASAPFRDRAGEKLFF	TGCGCCAGCGCCCCTTTTCGGGACAGGGCGGGTGAAAAACTGTTTTTT
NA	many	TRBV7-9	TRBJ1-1	CASSPLGDNTEAFF	TGTGCCAGCAGCCCATTGGGGGACAACACTGAAGCTTTCTTT
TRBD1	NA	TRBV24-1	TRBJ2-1	CATERDSHNEQFF	TGTGCCACAGAAAGGGACAGTCACAATGAGCAGTTCTTC
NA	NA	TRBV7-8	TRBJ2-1	CASSSKGRDEQFF	TGTGCCAGCAGCTCCAAGGGCAGGGATGAGCAGTTCTTC
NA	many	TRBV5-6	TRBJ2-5	CASSFGGPETQYF	TGTGCCAGCAGCTTCGGAGGCCCCGAGACCCAGTACTTC
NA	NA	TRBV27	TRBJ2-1	CASSLSPINNEQFF	TGTGCCAGCAGTTTAAGCCCTATTAACAATGAGCAGTTCTTC
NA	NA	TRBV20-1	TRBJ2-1	CSASPHNEQFF	TGCAGTGCTAGTCCCCACAATGAGCAGTTCTTC
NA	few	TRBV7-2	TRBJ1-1	CASSLANRAGAEAFF	TGTGCCAGCAGCTTGGCCAACAGGGCCGGCGCTGAAGCTTTCTTT
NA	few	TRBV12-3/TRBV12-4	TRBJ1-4	CASRGPGRLNEKLFF	TGTGCCAGCAGAGGCCCGGGACGGCTTAATGAAAAACTGTTTTTT
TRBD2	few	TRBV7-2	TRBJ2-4	CASREAGGAKNIQYF	TGTGCCAGCAGGGAAGCCGGGGGGGCCAAAAACATTCAGTACTTC
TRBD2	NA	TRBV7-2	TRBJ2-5	CASSQRLAGTKETQYF	TGTGCCAGCAGCCAACGACTAGCGGGGACAAAAGAGACCCAGTACTTC
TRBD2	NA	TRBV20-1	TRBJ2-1	CSARGTSGGVNEQFF	TGCAGTGCTCGGGGGACTAGCGGGGGGGTAAATGAGCAGTTCTTC
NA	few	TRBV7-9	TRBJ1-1	CASSFDPSEAFF	TGTGCCAGCAGCTTCGACCCCTCTGAAGCTTTCTTT
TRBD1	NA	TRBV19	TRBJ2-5	CASSIGPTGARQETQYF	TGTGCCAGTAGTATAGGGCCTACAGGGGCCCGCCAAGAGACCCAGTACTTC
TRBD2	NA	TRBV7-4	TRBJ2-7	CASSGGGTPYEQYF	TGTGCCAGCAGCGGGGGGGGGACGCCTTACGAGCAGTACTTC
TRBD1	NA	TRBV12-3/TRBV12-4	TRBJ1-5	CASTGGRVNQPQHF	TGTGCCAGCACAGGGGGTCGGGTCAATCAGCCCCAGCATTTT
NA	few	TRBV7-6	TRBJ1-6	CASSLGEGPIF	TGTGCCAGCAGCTTAGGTGAAGGCCCCATCTTT
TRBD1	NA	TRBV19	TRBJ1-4	CASRRGQGAANEKLFF	TGTGCCAGTAGGCGGGGACAGGGGGCTGCTAATGAAAAACTGTTTTTT
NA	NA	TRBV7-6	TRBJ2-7	CASSGSEAAYEQYF	TGTGCCAGCAGCGGCTCGGAGGCGGCCTACGAGCAGTACTTC
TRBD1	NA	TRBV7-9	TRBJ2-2	CASSITAGTGEPGELFF	TGTGCCAGCAGCATAACAGCCGGGACAGGGGAACCCGGGGAGCTGTTTTTT
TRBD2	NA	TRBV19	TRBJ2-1	CASSTLPGGINYEQFF	TGTGCCAGTAGTACCCTCCCCGGGGGGATTAATTATGAGCAGTTCTTC
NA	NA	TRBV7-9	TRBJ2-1	CASSLPKWGPEQFF	TGTGCCAGCAGCTTACCTAAATGGGGTCCTGAGCAGTTCTTC
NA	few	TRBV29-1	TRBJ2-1	CSVERGALNNEQFF	TGCAGCGTTGAGAGGGGGGCGCTGAACAATGAGCAGTTCTTC
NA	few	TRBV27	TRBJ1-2	CASSPGPHYGYTF	TGTGCCAGCTCTCCGGGGCCCCACTATGGCTACACCTTC
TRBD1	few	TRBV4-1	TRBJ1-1	CASSQAGTGGMDTEAFF	TGCGCCAGCAGCCAAGCAGGGACAGGGGGCATGGACACTGAAGCTTTCTTT
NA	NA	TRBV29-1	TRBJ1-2	CSVEVGAIPYGYTF	TGCAGCGTTGAAGTAGGGGCTATTCCCTATGGCTACACCTTC
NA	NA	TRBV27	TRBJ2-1	CASSLDSNNEQFF	TGTGCCAGCAGTTTAGACTCCAACAATGAGCAGTTCTTC